The clone carrying this T cell receptor (beta chain) was seen repeatedly, ten times or more. Its target is not known. The entry originates in a study of CD8 T cells in ankylosing spondylitis. Notes on the study in general: Relatively scarce in peripheral blood, disease-linked clones were CD8+. Characteristic, it appeared, of ankylosing spondylitis blood was a TCR beta motif of eight highly homologous variants.

Quantitative 5'-RACE was performed with molecular barcodes, and it yielded the TCR beta libraries. TCRdb analysed the 5' RACE reads with MiXCR anew, one entry per CDR3 protein. The table lists around 75,000 distinct CDR3 sequences, 5.3% of them singletons. The CDR3 runs to 15 residues. Germline-derived CDR1 and CDR2 are SGHRS and YFSETQ. The J segment lost 6 bases and the V segment lost 4 bases, leaving 9 bases of the junction unmatched. The source of this sequence is a male donor with ankylosing spondylitis or in good health (not recorded which). The sequencing sample was made of blood, either unsorted or a sorted T cell fraction (not recorded which). The chain is built from TRBV5-1 and TRBJ2-1; 8 bases are shared with TRBD2. The CDR3 loop is CASSLLAGLFNEQFF. CDR3 nucleotide sequence: TGCGCCAGCAGCCTCTTAGCGGGGTTATTCAATGAGCAGTTCTTC.